The 20 T cell receptor beta chains in this list originate from one sample, sequenced in a study of tumor and adjacent non-tumor tissue in lung cancer. Three rounds of nested PCR, following a modified ARM-PCR protocol, produced the TCRbeta library. TCRdb independently ran MiXCR on the multiplex PCR reads; one entry per CDR3 protein. The sample consists of roughly 69,000 distinct CDR3 sequences, roughly 77% of them appearing once. RNA was extracted from bulk tissue without any cell sorting. Distant lung tissue was collected more than 3 cm away from the tumor edge. The sample was distant non-tumor lung tissue. These receptors were collected from a man aged 60-69 years with non-small cell lung cancer.

The rearrangement links TRBV6-1 to TRBJ2-3; TRBD2 aligns across 8 bases. Germline CDR1 MNHNS, CDR2 SASEGT. With V trimmed by 6 bases and J by 6 bases, 14 bases remained unmatched. CDR3 length: 16 residues. CDR3 coding DNA: TGTGCCAGCAGGAAGGCCCAGCGGGAGAGCCAGGATACGCAGTATTTT. Translation gives CASRKAQRESQDTQYF.

This chain connects TRBV5-1 to TRBJ2-1; D remains ambiguous. Germline-derived CDR1 and CDR2 are SGHRS and YFSETQ. V lost 7 bases and J lost 3, with 11 bases in between. CDR3 size: 13 residues. CDR3 loop: CASRQDDYNEQFF. In DNA form, the CDR3 reads TGCGCCAGCCGGCAGGACGACTACAATGAGCAGTTCTTC.

This clonotype was detected many times. J is TRBJ1-1 and V is TRBV4-1; D gene uncertain. Germline values: CDR1 MGHRA, CDR2 YSYEKL. The CDR3 sequence is 13 residues long. Trimming stripped 0 bases from V and 11 bases from J, with 13 bases between. CDR3 in DNA: TGCGCCAGCAGCCAAGATCCCGGGGAAGTGGCTTTCTTT. It yields the protein CASSQDPGEVAFF.

This clonotype was seen only a few times. At one end the junction does not follow the germline gene, possibly because of a read error. The chain couples TRBV6-5 to TRBJ1-5; D gene ambiguous. CDR3 length: 16 residues. Germline CDR1 reads MNHEY; CDR2 reads SVGAGI. The CDR3 bases are TGTGTCAGCAGGCGGGGAATCGGGTCTAGCAATCAGCCCCAGCGTTTT. Amino acids: CVSRRGIGSSNQPQRF.

With regard to this clonotype: Relative to the germline gene, one junction end is altered; a read error may explain this. V and J are TRBV5-6 and TRBJ1-6, with D possibly being TRBD1 (6 bases). This CDR3 is built from 15 residues. CDR1 SGHDT and CDR2 YYEEEE come from the germline V gene. As DNA, the CDR3 is TGTGCCCGCAGCTTGAGGCAGGGGAATGGACCACCCGTCCACTTT. Its translation: CARSLRQGNGPPVHF.

This clonotype was seen ten or more times. V and J are TRBV12-3 or TRBV12-4 and TRBJ2-1; D is ambiguous. Trimming took 3 bases from V and 10 from J, leaving 16 bases between them. There are 14 residues in the CDR3. The CDR3 DNA follows: TGTGCCAGCAGTTTCGCCCGATCAAGAAGGGAGCAGTTCTTC. It specifies CASSFARSRREQFF.

In DNA, the CDR3 is TGTGCCAGCTCACTCGGACTAGCGGGAGACGCAGATACGCAGTATTTT. Its translation is CASSLGLAGDADTQYF. The rearrangement uses TRBV18 and TRBJ2-3, with 13 bases matching TRBD2. Losses at the gene ends were 4 bases for V and 4 bases for J; bases not matched to a gene: 5. This CDR3 region has 16 residues. Germline CDR1 KGHSH, CDR2 LQKENI.

Regarding this clonotype: A read error may account for a junction end that differs from germline. V and J are TRBV28 and TRBJ1-3, with D unresolved. This CDR3 has 16 amino acids. In germline, CDR1 is MDHEN, CDR2 SYDVKM. The CDR3 DNA sequence: TGTGCCAGCAGTAGTCCCGAGAGGATCTCTGGAAACACCTTATATTTT. It specifies CASSSPERISGNTLYF.

Regarding this clonotype: One base away lies a much larger clone, so this may be a sequencing read error. The gene calls are TRBV20-1 and TRBJ2-7; 11 bases line up with TRBD1. The CDR3 has 13 residues. The germline V gene encodes CDR1 DFQATT and CDR2 SNEGSKA (reference sequence). The CDR3: CNGQGQGAYEQYF. The CDR3 DNA sequence: TGCAATGGTCAGGGACAGGGGGCCTACGAGCAGTACTTC.

Notes on this clonotype: One end of the junction fails to match germline, which may point to a read error. This chain connects TRBV6-5 to TRBJ2-7; D is perhaps TRBD2 (6 bases). The CDR3 totals 14 residues. Germline CDR1 reads MNHEY; CDR2 reads SVGAGI. Written as DNA, the CDR3 is TGTGTCAGCAGTTACGAACGGGACTCCTGCGAGCAGTACTTC. It codes for CVSSYERDSCEQYF.

Concerning this clonotype itself: With a much larger clone just one base away, this may be a read error. This sequence joins TRBV7-9 and TRBJ1-3; D is possibly TRBD1 (5 bases). Per germline, CDR1 SEHNR and CDR2 FQNEAQ (reference sequence). This CDR3 is 13 amino acids long. For the CDR3, the DNA is TGTGCCTGCAGCCGGACATCTGGAAACACCATATATTTT. The encoded protein is CACSRTSGNTIYF. The variable domain in full, with the rest retrieved from reference TRBV7-9 and TRBJ1-3, is DTGVSQNPRHKITKRGQNVTFRCDPISEHNRLYWYRQTLGQGPEFLTYFQNEAQLEKSRLLSDRFSAERPKGSFSTLEIQRTEQGDSAMYLCACSRTSGNTIYFGEGSWLTVV.

With regard to this clonotype: The junction differs from germline at one of its ends, possibly a read error. Here the CDR3 reads CVSSKDTYQETHYF. In nucleotides, the CDR3 is TGTGTCAGCAGCAAAGATACGTACCAAGAGACCCACTACTTC. V is TRBV11-1 and J is TRBJ2-5, with unresolved D. This CDR3 has 14 amino acids. CDR1 is SGHAT, CDR2 FQDESV, per germline (reference sequence).

Many counts were recorded for this clonotype. V gene TRBV6-1 combines with J gene TRBJ2-2, with 9 bases that match TRBD2. Germline loops: CDR1 MNHNS, CDR2 SASEGT. The CDR3 has 14 residues. The ends lost 5 bases at V and 4 bases at J; junction bases unmatched: 2. CDR3: CASSTAGGTGELFF. CDR3 sequence (DNA): TGTGCCAGCAGTACAGCGGGAGGCACCGGGGAGCTGTTTTTT.

Details on this clonotype: Relative to the germline gene, one junction end is altered; a read error may explain this. The chain employs TRBV6-5 and TRBJ2-4; no firm D call. This CDR3 has 17 residues. Germline CDR1 and CDR2: MNHEY and SVGAGI. CDR3 sequence reads: CTSSYYSPDLAKNIQYF. CDR3 in DNA: TGTACCAGCAGTTACTATTCTCCCGATCTAGCCAAAAACATTCAGTACTTC.

With regard to this clonotype: A read error may explain this, as a much larger clone is one base away. V and J are TRBV29-1 and TRBJ2-1, with D unresolved. The V end lost 5 bases, the J end lost 7 bases, and 15 bases lay between the germline ends. This CDR3 region has 13 residues. CDR1 is SQVTM and CDR2 is ANQGSEA in the germline V gene. The CDR3 nucleotides are TGCAGCGTTCTAAACGCGTTTGAAAATGAGCAGTTCTTC. As protein: CSVLNAFENEQFF.

Regarding this clonotype: This may arise from a read error, as a much more abundant clone is one base away. The chain uses TRBV5-1 and TRBJ2-5; D might be TRBD1 or TRBD2, each matching 5 bases. CDR1 and CDR2 from the germline V gene are SGHRS and YFSETQ. This CDR3 region has 14 residues. V lost 1 base to trimming and J lost 5 bases, with 12 bases between them. The CDR3 coding sequence is TGCGCCAGCAGCTTGATTCAGGGACGGGAGACCCAGTACTTC. Its translation is CASSLIQGRETQYF.

V gene TRBV10-3 combines with J gene TRBJ2-7; a weak D match, TRBD2 (5 bases). V was trimmed by 9 bases and J by 5 bases, leaving 23 bases between them. The CDR3 totals 15 residues. CDR1 and CDR2 from the germline V gene are ENHRY and SYGVKD. CDR3 residues: CAIRRRRDIIDEQYF. CDR3 sequence (DNA): TGTGCCATTAGAAGGAGGAGAGACATCATAGACGAGCAGTACTTC.

Concerning this clonotype itself: One junction end does not reproduce the germline sequence, and a read error may be involved. V gene TRBV28 combines with J gene TRBJ1-2; the D gene is possibly TRBD1 (5 bases). CDR3 size: 14 residues. Germline loops: CDR1 MDHEN, CDR2 SYDVKM. CDR3 region: CASSPLGTKNSYTF. Written as DNA, the CDR3 is TGTGCCAGCAGTCCACTAGGGACCAAAAATAGTTACACTTTC.

By share of the sample, this clonotype is medium-sized. The J gene is TRBJ1-5, the V gene TRBV6-5; perhaps TRBD1 as D (5 bases). The CDR3 is 18 amino acids. The germline CDR1 and CDR2 sequences are MNHEY and SVGAGI. Trimming cost V 5 bases and J 2 bases, with 22 bases left between them. CDR3 DNA: TGTGCCAGCAGTAACCGGGGCACCGGGAGAATGGGCAATCAGCCCCAGCATTTT. Residues: CASSNRGTGRMGNQPQHF.

A remark on this clonotype: It is likely a read error, because the conserved phenylalanine at the end of the CDR3 is missing. This chain joins TRBV28 and TRBJ2-1, with TRBD1 as a possible D gene (5 bases). Germline CDR1 and CDR2: MDHEN and SYDVKM. The CDR3 is 14 residues long. In nucleotides, the CDR3 is TGTGTCTCGCAGGGAACGACAAGCTATAATGAGCAGTTCCTC. Its translation is CVSQGTTSYNEQFL.